This T cell receptor (beta chain) was recorded in a study of ipilimumab plus nivolumab after autologous stem cell transplantation. The V gene lost 3 bases and the J gene lost 7 bases, with 12 bases spanning the gap. This CDR3 is 13 amino acids long. Germline CDR1 reads SGHVS; CDR2 reads FNYEAQ. Libraries were prepared by immunoSEQ multiplex PCR; TCRdb keeps only in-frame clonotypes and omits some of them. The profile covers some 25,000 clones, with more than 70% appearing a single time and 5.2% taken by the ten largest. V is TRBV7-6 and J is TRBJ2-5; the D is unclear. The sample in question was PBMCs, obtained in a trial of ipilimumab plus nivolumab as post-transplant consolidation. The source is a male donor with diffuse large B-cell lymphoma. CDR3 nucleotide sequence: TGTGCCAGCAGCTTGGGATATCTGGGGACCCAGTACTTC. Its translation is CASSLGYLGTQYF.